A selection of T cell receptor beta chains follows, all from one sample in a study of blood T cell repertoires in COVID-19. Clones were read by immunoSEQ multiplex PCR, and TCRdb kept only the in-frame ones, dropping some. This sample carries 85,000 to 130,000 clones, about four fifths of them seen once, and the ten largest clones take 11% to 15%. The sample taken for sequencing was peripheral blood. These receptors originate from a woman in her sixties with acute or convalescent COVID-19. Each CDR3 is given with its conserved first and last residue. Fields, in order: clone size, J gene, D gene, V gene, CDR3 length, CDR3 DNA, CDR3 protein. A D gene is named only where the DNA matches it firmly. Size tells how often a clone was seen (once, few, many) or the class of an expanded clone, and some rows leave it out.

>.|TRBJ1-3|TRBD1|TRBV19|16
TGTGCCAGTAGTAAGGGGGACAGCGGCTCTGGAAACACCATATATTTT
CASSKGDSGSGNTIYF
>.|TRBJ1-6|TRBD1|TRBV5-1|19
TGCGCCAGCAGCTTATGGAGACAGGGCGATGAAGCCTATAATTCACCCCTCCACTTT
CASSLWRQGDEAYNSPLHF
>.|TRBJ1-1|.|TRBV6-2/TRBV6-3|14
TGTGCCAGCAGTTTTGGACAGCTGAACACTGAAGCTTTCTTT
CASSFGQLNTEAFF
>.|TRBJ2-5|.|TRBV11-2|17
TGTGCCAGCAGCTTAGACCCGCCCGGTTCGGGCCAAGAGACCCAGTACTTC
CASSLDPPGSGQETQYF
>once|TRBJ1-4|TRBD1|TRBV2|15
TGTGCCAGCAGTGTGGTACAGGGGGGAGGTGAAAAACTGTTTTTT
CASSVVQGGGEKLFF
>.|TRBJ1-4|TRBD1|TRBV12-5|16
TGTGCTAGTGGGACCGACAGGGGGACAACTAATGAAAAACTGTTTTTT
CASGTDRGTTNEKLFF
>.|TRBJ1-5|.|TRBV2|15
TGTGCCAGCAGTGAGGGGGGGCGCGGGACTCAGCCCCAGCATTTT
CASSEGGRGTQPQHF
>.|TRBJ2-1|.|TRBV6-1|14
TGTGCCAGCAGTGAACTTTGGACAGAAAATGAGCAGTTCTTC
CASSELWTENEQFF
>.|TRBJ2-1|TRBD2|TRBV12-5|20
TGTGCTAGTGGTTTGGTACTAGGACTAGCGGAAACACTAGCTTACAATGAGCAGTTCTTC
CASGLVLGLAETLAYNEQFF
>.|TRBJ1-3|.|TRBV30|17
TGTGCCTGGAGTGTAAGGGTCGGGACACTCTCTGGAAACACCATATATTTT
CAWSVRVGTLSGNTIYF
>.|TRBJ2-2|TRBD1|TRBV19|16
TGTGCCAGTAGTAGAGGACAGGGAAGGTACACCGGGGAGCTGTTTTTT
CASSRGQGRYTGELFF
>.|TRBJ1-5|.|TRBV9|17
TGTGCCAGCAGCACCACCCGCGGCGTAGAACGCAATCAGCCCCAGCATTTT
CASSTTRGVERNQPQHF
>.|TRBJ2-3|TRBD1|TRBV15|14
TGTGCCACCAGTCAGGACAGGAATCTGGATACGCAGTATTTT
CATSQDRNLDTQYF
>.|TRBJ1-2|.|TRBV3-1/TRBV3-2|16
TGTGCCAGCAGCCATGCGGATAACAGGGTTAACTATGGCTACACCTTC
CASSHADNRVNYGYTF
>.|TRBJ1-1|TRBD1|TRBV10-3|14
TGTGCCATCAGAGACAGGGGCGAGAACACTGAAGCTTTCTTT
CAIRDRGENTEAFF
>.|TRBJ1-3|.|TRBV6-5|12
TGTGCCTCGGGGTCCTCTGGAAACACCATATATTTT
CASGSSGNTIYF
>.|TRBJ1-2|TRBD1|TRBV3-1/TRBV3-2|15
TGTGCCAGCAGCCAGGGACAGGGGGCACACTATGGCTACACCTTC
CASSQGQGAHYGYTF
>.|TRBJ2-1|.|TRBV18|14
TGTGCCAGCTCCCCCGCCACTAGGTCGGGTGAGCAGTTCTTC
CASSPATRSGEQFF
>.|TRBJ1-2|.|TRBV18|15
TGTGCCAGCTCACCACCGTCGACAGGCAGCTATGGCTACACCTTC
CASSPPSTGSYGYTF
>.|TRBJ2-2|TRBD2|TRBV28|15
TGTGCCAGCGTCCCAGGCGGGGGTTTTGCCGGGGAGCTGTTTTTT
CASVPGGGFAGELFF
>.|TRBJ2-5|TRBD1|TRBV5-1|16
TGCGCCAGCAGCGGGGGCCCACAGGGGTGGTCAGAGACCCAGTACTTC
CASSGGPQGWSETQYF
>few|TRBJ1-1|.|TRBV19|16
TGTGCCAGTAGTATATTGGGGACACAGATGAACACTGAAGCTTTCTTT
CASSILGTQMNTEAFF
>.|TRBJ1-4|.|TRBV6-5|15
TGTGCCAGCAGTTCCCCCGGCGGGGTTGTGGAAAAACTGTTTTTT
CASSSPGGVVEKLFF
>.|TRBJ1-1|.|TRBV2|11
TGTGCCAGCAGCGCGGACATGGGGGCTTTCTTT
CASSADMGAFF
>.|TRBJ2-3|TRBD1|TRBV6-4|15
TGTGCCAGCAGTGACTCAGGGGGCTCGGCAGATACGCAGTATTTT
CASSDSGGSADTQYF
>.|TRBJ1-6|.|TRBV4-1|13
TGCGCCAGCAGCCTGGAGGTTGACTCACCCCTCCACTTT
CASSLEVDSPLHF
>.|TRBJ2-1|.|TRBV29-1|13
TGCAGCGTTGATGGGGCAGTCTACAATGAGCAGTTCTTC
CSVDGAVYNEQFF
>once|TRBJ1-4|.|TRBV5-5|14
TGTGCCAGCAGCTTTTCAGGGAATAATGAAAAACTGTTTTTT
CASSFSGNNEKLFF
>.|TRBJ2-3|.|TRBV4-2|16
TGTGCCAGCAGCCAAGAAGGGGTTTCTAGCACAGATACGCAGTATTTT
CASSQEGVSSTDTQYF
>.|TRBJ1-1|.|TRBV19|15
TGTGCCAGTAGCCTCCGCGACAGAGCTAACACTGAAGCTTTCTTT
CASSLRDRANTEAFF
>once|TRBJ2-1|TRBD1|TRBV2|13
TGTGCCAGCAGGCAGGGGGCTTTCGATGAGCAGTTCTTC
CASRQGAFDEQFF
>.|TRBJ2-1|TRBD2|TRBV19|18
TGTGCCAGTAGTATAGAGGGACTAGCGGGGGGGCTTCACAATGAGCAGTTCTTC
CASSIEGLAGGLHNEQFF
>.|TRBJ2-2|.|TRBV7-8|17
TGTGCCAGCAGCTTAGTAGCGTTGGGCCCGAACACCGGGGAGCTGTTTTTT
CASSLVALGPNTGELFF
>many|TRBJ1-1|TRBD1|TRBV5-1|15
TGCGCCAGCAGCTTGCAGGGGGACATGAACACTGAAGCTTTCTTT
CASSLQGDMNTEAFF
>few|TRBJ1-2|TRBD1|TRBV29-1|15
TGCAGCGTGGCCCAGGGGGCGCCGGCTAACTATGGCTACACCTTC
CSVAQGAPANYGYTF
>.|TRBJ2-1|.|TRBV11-3|13
TGTGCCAGCAGCTTAGAAGCTTACAATGAGCAGTTCTTC
CASSLEAYNEQFF
>.|TRBJ2-2|TRBD2|TRBV6-5|16
TGTGCCAGCAGTTTTGGGCTAGCGGGAGACACCGGGGAGCTGTTTTTT
CASSFGLAGDTGELFF
>.|TRBJ2-1|TRBD2|TRBV2|15
TGTGCCAGCACCAAACTAGCGGGGGGGTCCAATGAGCAGTTCTTC
CASTKLAGGSNEQFF
>.|TRBJ2-2|TRBD2|TRBV6-5|13
TGTGCCAGCAGTTACTGGCGGGGGGCCCAGCTGTTTTTT
CASSYWRGAQLFF
>.|TRBJ2-1|TRBD2|TRBV7-7|14
TGTGCCAGCAGCTTAAGCGGGGACTACAATGAGCAGTTCTTC
CASSLSGDYNEQFF
>.|TRBJ2-2|.|TRBV12-3/TRBV12-4|13
TGTGCCAGCAGTCCACGGGTGCCAGGGGAGCTGTTTTTT
CASSPRVPGELFF
>.|TRBJ2-7|.|TRBV18|16
TGTGCCAGCTCACCACCGGCGGGACAGAATTCCTACGAGCAGTACTTC
CASSPPAGQNSYEQYF
>.|TRBJ2-3|.|TRBV11-3|13
TGTGCCAGCAGCTTAGAGTGGCACGGGGCGCAGTATTTT
CASSLEWHGAQYF
>few|TRBJ1-4|.|TRBV30|13
TGTGCCTGCTATAACAGGTTAAGTGAAAAACTGTTTTTT
CACYNRLSEKLFF
>.|TRBJ1-1|TRBD1|TRBV19|15
TGTGCCAGCTTAGATCGACAGGGCCCGAACACTGAAGCTTTCTTT
CASLDRQGPNTEAFF
>.|TRBJ1-1|TRBD1|TRBV7-8|14
TGTGCCAGCAGCCGGGACAGGGGAGGCACTGAAGCTTTCTTT
CASSRDRGGTEAFF
>.|TRBJ2-1|.|TRBV30|14
TGTGCCTGGAATCTGGGAGTGACCTACAATGAGCAGTTCTTC
CAWNLGVTYNEQFF
>.|TRBJ2-1|TRBD2|TRBV4-1|16
TGCGCCAGCAGCCACGTCGGGAGGGGCCCCTACAATGAGCAGTTCTTC
CASSHVGRGPYNEQFF
>.|TRBJ2-7|TRBD1|TRBV5-1|15
TGCGCCAGCAGCTTAGTGGGGACAGGGGGCTACGAGCAGTACTTC
CASSLVGTGGYEQYF
>.|TRBJ1-5|TRBD1|TRBV11-2|14
TGTGCCAGCAGCTCCGGGACAGGGGGCCAGCCCCAGCATTTT
CASSSGTGGQPQHF
>.|TRBJ1-5|TRBD1|TRBV2|16
TGTGCCAGCAGAGCGGGACAGGGGGGTTGGAATCAGCCCCAGCATTTT
CASRAGQGGWNQPQHF
>once|TRBJ1-1|TRBD1|TRBV7-9|14
TGTGCCAGCAGCTTCCCTCAGGGGGAAGCTGAAGCTTTCTTT
CASSFPQGEAEAFF
>.|TRBJ1-2|.|TRBV4-1|16
TGCGCCAGCAGCCAACCGAGGTTGGGGGCAAACTATGGCTACACCTTC
CASSQPRLGANYGYTF
>.|TRBJ2-6|.|TRBV5-6|16
TGTGCCAGCAGCTTGGACCCCAGCTCTGGGGCCAACGTCCTGACTTTC
CASSLDPSSGANVLTF
>.|TRBJ1-2|TRBD1|TRBV6-4|16
TGTGCCAGCAGTGGTCAGCCGGGACAGGGATGGGATGGCTACACCTTC
CASSGQPGQGWDGYTF
>.|TRBJ2-3|.|TRBV5-1|14
TGCGCCAGCAGGACTGGCGGCGGCACAGATACGCAGTATTTT
CASRTGGGTDTQYF